Below, 14 T cell receptor beta chains from the same sample are listed, as sequenced in a study of blood T cell repertoires in COVID-19. TCRdb's copy holds only in-frame clones and misses some; the assay was immunoSEQ multiplex PCR. The sample includes 200,000 to 300,000 clones, about four fifths of them seen just once. Sequencing was done on a sample of peripheral blood. These receptor sequences come from a woman older than 75 with acute or convalescent COVID-19.

This rearrangement joins TRBV5-5 to TRBJ1-1; D is undetermined. Germline-derived CDR1 and CDR2 are SGHKS and YYEKEE (reference sequence). The CDR3 is 15 residues long. Trimming pared 0 bases from V and 0 bases from J, leaving 9 bases between. The CDR3 spells CASSLAAAVNTEAFF. The CDR3 region has the DNA TGTGCCAGCAGCTTGGCCGCGGCGGTGAACACTGAAGCTTTCTTT.

The chain links TRBV5-1 to TRBJ2-1; TRBD1 is a possible D gene (5 bases). CDR1 is SGHRS, CDR2 YFSETQ, per germline. There are 14 residues in the CDR3. V was clipped by 4 bases and J by 6 bases, with 14 bases between them. Written as DNA, the CDR3 is TGCGCCAGCAGCCTGACGACAGCTGTCAATGAGCAGTTCTTC. Translating gives CASSLTTAVNEQFF.

This chain joins TRBV19 and TRBJ1-4, with TRBD1 matching 8 bases. The CDR3 has 14 amino acids. Per germline, CDR1 LNHDA and CDR2 SQIVND (reference sequence). The trim removed 5 bases at V and 10 bases at J, leaving 9 bases unmatched. CDR3 in amino acids: CASSGRTGLGKLFF. Written as DNA, the CDR3 is TGTGCCAGTAGTGGCAGGACAGGGTTGGGAAAACTGTTTTTT.

This clone was detected a few times. V gene TRBV2 combines with J gene TRBJ2-1; 9 positions agree with TRBD1. Germline assignment: CDR1 SNHLY and CDR2 FYNNEI. This CDR3 region has 16 residues. V dropped 7 bases and J dropped 4; count of bases not matched to a gene: 11. CDR3 in amino acids: CASTRDRVGDYNEQFF. The CDR3 DNA follows: TGTGCCAGCACCCGGGACAGGGTCGGGGATTACAATGAGCAGTTCTTC.

The rearrangement links TRBV5-1 to TRBJ2-5, with TRBD2 matching 10 bases. Per germline, CDR1 SGHRS and CDR2 YFSETQ. The CDR3 runs 17 residues. V lost 4 bases and J lost 0; bases outside the gene matches: 9. CDR3 DNA sequence: TGCGCCAGCAGCATGTCGCCTAGCGGGGGCTACCAAGAGACCCAGTACTTC. Translation gives CASSMSPSGGYQETQYF.

V and J are TRBV2 and TRBJ1-6; D remains unclear. This CDR3 spans 15 amino acids. The ends were cut back, 6 bases at V and 3 bases at J, with 12 bases in the middle. Germline values: CDR1 SNHLY, CDR2 FYNNEI. DNA of the CDR3: TGTGCCAGCAGGGGAGGTGCAGACTATAATTCACCCCTCCACTTT. Its translation is CASRGGADYNSPLHF.

The V call is TRBV5-4, the J call TRBJ1-1; D might be TRBD1 (5 bases). Trimming removed 0 bases from V and 7 bases from J, with 7 bases in between. This CDR3 is built from 12 residues. The germline V gene encodes CDR1 SGHNT and CDR2 YYREEE (reference sequence). In DNA form, the CDR3 reads TGTGCCAGCAGCTTGGCGGGGGGTGAAGCTTTCTTT. Its translation: CASSLAGGEAFF. Drawing the rest from reference TRBV5-4 and TRBJ1-1, the complete variable domain is ETGVTQSPTHLIKTRGQQVTLRCSSQSGHNTVSWYQQALGQGPQFIFQYYREEENGRGNFPPRFSGLQFPNYSSELNVNALELDDSALYLCASSLAGGEAFFGQGTRLTVV.

This chain uses TRBV3-1 (or the pseudogene TRBV3-2) with TRBJ2-3; the match to TRBD2 covers 10 bases. Germline trimming cut 4 bases from V and 5 bases from J; bases unmatched to any gene: 9. This CDR3 comprises 16 residues. Germline-derived CDR1 and CDR2 are LGHDT and YNNKEL (reference sequence). The DNA of the CDR3 is TGTGCCAGCAGCCTCAGAGCGGGGGGGCGTGTAGATACGCAGTATTTT. It codes for CASSLRAGGRVDTQYF.

As regards this clone: At one of its ends the junction is not consistent with the germline gene, which may arise from a read error. The chain links TRBV19 to TRBJ2-3; tentative D call: TRBD1 (6 bases). The CDR3 loop spans 14 amino acids. From germline, CDR1 is LNHDA and CDR2 SQIVND (reference sequence). The chain's CDR3 is CTSSIGQSTDTQYF. In nucleotides, the CDR3 is TGTACCAGTAGTATCGGACAGAGCACAGATACGCAGTATTTT.

The CDR3 sequence is CASSPDRNNSPLHF. In DNA form, the CDR3 reads TGTGCCAGCAGCCCGGACAGGAATAATTCACCCCTCCACTTT. V usage is TRBV2 and J usage is TRBJ1-6; TRBD1 matches at 7 bases. After removal of 6 bases from V and 5 bases from J, the junction contained 4 bases not matched to a gene. This CDR3 has 14 amino acids. Germline lookup yields CDR1 SNHLY and CDR2 FYNNEI.

V and J are TRBV4-1 and TRBJ2-7, with D maybe TRBD1 (6 bases). Deletions cut 4 bases from V and 2 bases from J, with 12 bases between. CDR3 size: 14 residues. Germline V gene data show CDR1 as MGHRA and CDR2 as YSYEKL. Here the CDR3 DNA reads TGCGCCAGCAGCCTAGGGACAAGGACCTACGAGCAGTACTTC. It is translated as CASSLGTRTYEQYF.

The chain is built from TRBV23-1 and TRBJ1-3; tentative D call: TRBD1 (6 bases). TRBV23-1 qualifies as an ORF whose function is uncertain. This CDR3 is 19 amino acids long. V was pared by 0 bases and J by 7 bases, with 25 bases between. In DNA form, the CDR3 reads TGCGCCAGCAGTCAATCGGCCAGGGGTGGCGTCGTTACTAGGAACACCATATATTTT. Its translation: CASSQSARGGVVTRNTIYF.

The rearrangement joins TRBV18 to TRBJ2-7; a possible D gene is TRBD1 (5 bases). The germline gives CDR1 KGHSH, CDR2 LQKENI. V lost 5 bases to trimming and J lost 2 bases, with 10 bases between them. CDR3 length: 13 amino acids. In nucleotides, the CDR3 is TGTGCCAGCTCAAGAGACAGCCCCTACGAGCAGTACTTC. It is translated as CASSRDSPYEQYF.

The chain combines TRBV5-4 with TRBJ2-1; 12 bases align to TRBD2. The ends lost 2 bases at V and 6 bases at J; junction bases unmatched: 6. The CDR3 spans 16 residues. Germline CDR1 is SGHNT and CDR2 is YYREEE (reference sequence). CDR3 loop: CASSFPSGGEGNEQFF. CDR3 coding DNA: TGTGCCAGCAGCTTCCCTAGCGGGGGGGAAGGCAATGAGCAGTTCTTC.